This T cell receptor beta chain was identified during a study of blood T cell repertoires in COVID-19. As handled by the study authors: Nucleated cell number was recorded as an estimate derived from reference gene primer amplification. Measured with immunoSEQ multiplex PCR; TCRdb has only the in-frame clones, and not every one. The V and J calls and clone size were taken over from that table, and D and trimming were inferred from the DNA. The sample holds about 260,000 clones, roughly 84% seen once. The CDR3 loop spans 13 amino acids. Between the trimmed V and J ends, which lost 2 bases and 4 bases, there was a span of 8 bases. Germline loops: CDR1 MNHEY, CDR2 SVGAGI.

The rearrangement joins TRBV6-5 to TRBJ1-1; D is perhaps TRBD1 (5 bases). The receptor comes from a man aged 55 to 70 with acute or convalescent COVID-19. What was sequenced was peripheral blood. The chain's CDR3 is CASSYRGGTEAFF. The DNA of the CDR3 is TGTGCCAGCAGTTACAGGGGCGGCACTGAAGCTTTCTTT.